These T cell receptor beta chains were read from a single sample in a study of shared clonotypes between healthy human individuals. Here immunoSEQ multiplex PCR was the method, and the copy in TCRdb shows in-frame clones only, minus some. The table records about 1.5 million clones, 95% to 99% of them present only once. Sequenced material: naive CD4+ T cells sorted from blood. These receptor sequences come from a man under 40 in good health. The CDR3 runs from the conserved cysteine through the conserved F or W. Each record gives: D gene, V gene, CDR3 protein. A D gene is named only where the DNA matches it firmly.

d_call: NA
v_call: TRBV7-9
cdr3_aa: CASSFPRSGILSYEQYF

d_call: NA
v_call: TRBV30
cdr3_aa: CAWVTGWDTEAFF

d_call: NA
v_call: TRBV6-1
cdr3_aa: CASRRRESSYEQYF

d_call: TRBD2
v_call: TRBV5-1
cdr3_aa: CASSLGTSGIQETQYF

d_call: NA
v_call: TRBV4-1
cdr3_aa: CASSQARENEQFF

d_call: NA
v_call: TRBV11-3
cdr3_aa: CASSADSLRTLPGNTIYF

d_call: TRBD2
v_call: TRBV6-1
cdr3_aa: CASSQTSVSYNEQFF

d_call: TRBD2
v_call: TRBV28
cdr3_aa: CASSPLKVAGFNEQYF

d_call: TRBD1
v_call: TRBV18
cdr3_aa: CASSPIDRGPYEQYF

d_call: NA
v_call: TRBV4-2
cdr3_aa: CASSQPTGLANTEAFF

d_call: TRBD1
v_call: TRBV6-4
cdr3_aa: CASSDSFSPGQFSIYYGYTF

d_call: TRBD1
v_call: TRBV27
cdr3_aa: CASSSRTGANNQPQHF

d_call: NA
v_call: TRBV19
cdr3_aa: CASSIAGNQPQHF

d_call: TRBD2
v_call: TRBV6-1
cdr3_aa: CASSGLTSGVSNEQFF

d_call: NA
v_call: TRBV6-5
cdr3_aa: CASSYTVEDSYEQYF

d_call: NA
v_call: TRBV19
cdr3_aa: CASQKRVGSYNEQFF

d_call: NA
v_call: TRBV29-1
cdr3_aa: CSVSRKSFYEQYF

d_call: NA
v_call: TRBV18
cdr3_aa: CASSTIRGVGETQYF

d_call: NA
v_call: TRBV5-1
cdr3_aa: CASSLRLSAGQYNEQFF

d_call: NA
v_call: TRBV28
cdr3_aa: CASTGRYEQYF

d_call: NA
v_call: TRBV5-5
cdr3_aa: CASSLRTLGEQYF

d_call: TRBD1
v_call: TRBV18
cdr3_aa: CASSRQGGTSASYTF

d_call: NA
v_call: TRBV18
cdr3_aa: CASSPLDRSPEAFF

d_call: NA
v_call: TRBV5-4
cdr3_aa: CASGGRGDNEQFF

d_call: NA
v_call: TRBV9
cdr3_aa: CASRKTGVVYGYTF

d_call: TRBD2
v_call: TRBV2
cdr3_aa: CASKPSASGNEQYF

d_call: NA
v_call: TRBV6-1
cdr3_aa: CASSEAAPGEYF

d_call: NA
v_call: TRBV6-4
cdr3_aa: CATAELWRNTEAFF

d_call: NA
v_call: TRBV10-3
cdr3_aa: CAISVGGDTQYF

d_call: TRBD2
v_call: TRBV9
cdr3_aa: CASSVDGRLAAQQETQYF

d_call: TRBD2
v_call: TRBV19
cdr3_aa: CASSMTGTSIYEQYF

d_call: TRBD2
v_call: TRBV7-9
cdr3_aa: CASRLGLADYTDTQYF

d_call: NA
v_call: TRBV9
cdr3_aa: CASSVGGQSSYEQYF

d_call: NA
v_call: TRBV6-5
cdr3_aa: CASTADRISGYTF

d_call: NA
v_call: TRBV27
cdr3_aa: CASNTRLNTEAFF

d_call: TRBD1
v_call: TRBV5-4
cdr3_aa: CASSARTGGDYGYTF

d_call: TRBD1
v_call: TRBV18
cdr3_aa: CASSLQGASTEAFF

d_call: NA
v_call: TRBV5-1
cdr3_aa: CASSLGSQVRGYTF

d_call: NA
v_call: TRBV19
cdr3_aa: CARARSRTGHGYTF

d_call: TRBD2
v_call: TRBV29-1
cdr3_aa: CSVAALREGTYEQYF

d_call: NA
v_call: TRBV10-3
cdr3_aa: CATIDNRESDEQYF

d_call: NA
v_call: TRBV29-1
cdr3_aa: CSVEVLQGYEQYF

d_call: NA
v_call: TRBV7-8
cdr3_aa: CASSLPQMPTKEGKLYEQYF

d_call: NA
v_call: TRBV21-1
cdr3_aa: CASKKGVVNTEAFF

d_call: NA
v_call: TRBV30
cdr3_aa: CAWRRVEQFF

d_call: NA
v_call: TRBV5-5
cdr3_aa: CASSLTYGRHGYTF

d_call: NA
v_call: TRBV28
cdr3_aa: CASREQNTEAFF

d_call: NA
v_call: TRBV5-1
cdr3_aa: CASSRGPRDEQYF

d_call: NA
v_call: TRBV7-7
cdr3_aa: CASSQSGNNEQFF

d_call: NA
v_call: TRBV4-1
cdr3_aa: CASSQVSWGKLFF

d_call: NA
v_call: TRBV6-5
cdr3_aa: CASSLRQAVEQYF

d_call: NA
v_call: TRBV9
cdr3_aa: CASSVGRGGETQYF

d_call: NA
v_call: TRBV7-2
cdr3_aa: CASSLEGRGPADTQYF

d_call: NA
v_call: TRBV6-5
cdr3_aa: CASSSEGEQYF

d_call: TRBD1
v_call: TRBV4-3
cdr3_aa: CASSHRTGTGSGNEQFF

d_call: NA
v_call: TRBV7-2
cdr3_aa: CASSLGQGRRGPTDTQYF

d_call: NA
v_call: TRBV10-3
cdr3_aa: CAISDRERDQPQHF